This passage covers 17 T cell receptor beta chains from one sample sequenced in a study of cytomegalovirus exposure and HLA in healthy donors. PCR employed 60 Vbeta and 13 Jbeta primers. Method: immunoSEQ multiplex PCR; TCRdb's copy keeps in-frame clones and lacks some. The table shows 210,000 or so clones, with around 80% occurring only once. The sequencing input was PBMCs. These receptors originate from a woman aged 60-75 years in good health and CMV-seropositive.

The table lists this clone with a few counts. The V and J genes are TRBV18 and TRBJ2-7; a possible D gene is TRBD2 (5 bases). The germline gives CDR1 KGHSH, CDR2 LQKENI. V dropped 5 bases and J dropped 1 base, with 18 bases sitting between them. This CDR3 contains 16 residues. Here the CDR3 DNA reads TGTGCCAGCTCATTAAGGCAGCGGCAAAGTTCCTACGAGCAGTACTTC. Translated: CASSLRQRQSSYEQYF.

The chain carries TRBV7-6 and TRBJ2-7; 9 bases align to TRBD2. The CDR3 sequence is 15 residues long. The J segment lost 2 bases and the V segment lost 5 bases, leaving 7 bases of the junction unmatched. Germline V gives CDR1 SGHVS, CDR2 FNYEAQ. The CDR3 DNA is TGTGCCAGCAGCCCCATAGCGGGGGTAACCTACGAGCAGTACTTC. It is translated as CASSPIAGVTYEQYF.

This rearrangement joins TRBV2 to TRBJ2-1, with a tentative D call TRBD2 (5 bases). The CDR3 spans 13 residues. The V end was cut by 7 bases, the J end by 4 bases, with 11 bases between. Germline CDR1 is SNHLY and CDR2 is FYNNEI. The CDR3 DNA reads TGTGCCAGCAACGAGCGGCTTTACAATGAGCAGTTCTTC. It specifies CASNERLYNEQFF.

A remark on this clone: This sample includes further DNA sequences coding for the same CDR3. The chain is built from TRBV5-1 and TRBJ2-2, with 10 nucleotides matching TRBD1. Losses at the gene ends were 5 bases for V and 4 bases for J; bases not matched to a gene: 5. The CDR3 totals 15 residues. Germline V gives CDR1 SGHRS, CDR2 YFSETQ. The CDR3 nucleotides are TGCGCCAGCAGGACCGGGACAGGGGTCACCGGGGAGCTGTTTTTT. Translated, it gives CASRTGTGVTGELFF.

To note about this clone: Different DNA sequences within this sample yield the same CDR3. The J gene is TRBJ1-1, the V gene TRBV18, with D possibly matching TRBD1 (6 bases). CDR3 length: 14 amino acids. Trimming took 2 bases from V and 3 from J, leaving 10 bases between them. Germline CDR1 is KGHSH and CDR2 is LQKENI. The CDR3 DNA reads TGTGCCAGCTCACCAACAGGGAAGGACACTGAAGCTTTCTTT. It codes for CASSPTGKDTEAFF.

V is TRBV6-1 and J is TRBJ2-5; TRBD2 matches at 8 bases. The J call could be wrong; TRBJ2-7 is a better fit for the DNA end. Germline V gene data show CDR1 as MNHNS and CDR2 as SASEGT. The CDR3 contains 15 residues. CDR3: CASSEGGRSIYEQYF. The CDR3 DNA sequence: TGTGCCAGCAGTGAAGGCGGGAGGTCAATCTACGAGCAGTACTTC.

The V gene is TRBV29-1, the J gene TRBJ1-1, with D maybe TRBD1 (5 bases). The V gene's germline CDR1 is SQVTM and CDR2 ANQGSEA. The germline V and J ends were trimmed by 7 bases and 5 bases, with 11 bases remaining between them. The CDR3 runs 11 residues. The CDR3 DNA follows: TGCAGCGCCGAGCGGGGGACTGAAGCTTTCTTT. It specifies CSAERGTEAFF.

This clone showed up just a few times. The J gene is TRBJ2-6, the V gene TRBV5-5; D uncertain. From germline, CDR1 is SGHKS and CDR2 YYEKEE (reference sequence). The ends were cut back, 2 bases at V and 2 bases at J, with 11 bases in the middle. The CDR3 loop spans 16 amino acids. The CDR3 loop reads CASSFGPQPGANVLTF. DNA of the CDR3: TGTGCCAGCAGCTTTGGGCCTCAGCCTGGGGCCAACGTCCTGACTTTC.

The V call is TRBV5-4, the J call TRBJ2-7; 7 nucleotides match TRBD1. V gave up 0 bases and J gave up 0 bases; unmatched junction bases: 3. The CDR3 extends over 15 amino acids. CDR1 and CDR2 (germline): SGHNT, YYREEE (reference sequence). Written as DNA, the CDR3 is TGTGCCAGCAGCTTGGGAGGGACAGCCTCCTACGAGCAGTACTTC. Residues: CASSLGGTASYEQYF.

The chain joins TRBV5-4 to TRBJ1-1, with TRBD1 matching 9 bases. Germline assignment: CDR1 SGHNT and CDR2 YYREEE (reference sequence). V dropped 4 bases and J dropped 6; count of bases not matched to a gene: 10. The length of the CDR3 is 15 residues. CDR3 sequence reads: CASSPKGQGNSEAFF. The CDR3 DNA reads TGTGCCAGCAGCCCTAAGGGACAGGGAAACTCTGAAGCTTTCTTT.

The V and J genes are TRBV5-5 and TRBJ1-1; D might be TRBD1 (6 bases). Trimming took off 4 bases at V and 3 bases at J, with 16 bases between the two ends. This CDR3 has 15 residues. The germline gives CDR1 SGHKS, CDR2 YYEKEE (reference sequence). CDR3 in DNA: TGTGCCAGCAGCCAGCTTGGGGGCTCGGACACTGAAGCTTTCTTT. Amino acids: CASSQLGGSDTEAFF.

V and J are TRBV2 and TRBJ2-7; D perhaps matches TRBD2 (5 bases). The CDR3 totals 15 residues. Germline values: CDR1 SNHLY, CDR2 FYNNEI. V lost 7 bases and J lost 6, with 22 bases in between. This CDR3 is CASIRPGYTLGEQYF. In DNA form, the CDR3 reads TGTGCCAGCATCCGACCGGGGTATACTTTGGGCGAGCAGTACTTC.

The CDR3 DNA follows: TGTGCCAGCAGCCTAAGGACAGGGGGCCGCAACGAGCAGTACTTC. Protein: CASSLRTGGRNEQYF. The V gene is TRBV7-9, the J gene TRBJ2-7, with 11 nucleotides matching TRBD1. The germline V gene has CDR1 SEHNR and CDR2 FQNEAQ (reference sequence). With 5 bases clipped from V and 5 bases from J, the junction kept 8 bases outside the gene matches. The CDR3 covers 15 residues.

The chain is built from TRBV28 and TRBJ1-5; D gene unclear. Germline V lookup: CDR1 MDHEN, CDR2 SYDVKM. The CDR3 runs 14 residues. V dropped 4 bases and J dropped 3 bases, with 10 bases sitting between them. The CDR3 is CASSSLSYNQPQHF. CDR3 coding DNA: TGTGCCAGCAGTTCGTTGTCTTACAATCAGCCCCAGCATTTT.

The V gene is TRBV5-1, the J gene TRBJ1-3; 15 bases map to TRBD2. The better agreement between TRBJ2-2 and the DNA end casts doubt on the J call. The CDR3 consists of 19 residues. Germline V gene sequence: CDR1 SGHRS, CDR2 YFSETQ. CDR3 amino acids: CASSRRTSGRASGTGELFF. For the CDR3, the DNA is TGCGCCAGCAGCAGACGGACTAGCGGGAGGGCCTCGGGCACCGGGGAGCTGTTTTTT.

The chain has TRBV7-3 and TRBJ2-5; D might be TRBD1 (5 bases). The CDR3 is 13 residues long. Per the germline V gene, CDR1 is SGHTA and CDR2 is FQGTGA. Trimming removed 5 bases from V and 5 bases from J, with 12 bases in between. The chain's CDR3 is CASSAGLRETQYF. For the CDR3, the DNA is TGTGCCAGCAGCGCAGGGTTGCGGGAGACCCAGTACTTC.

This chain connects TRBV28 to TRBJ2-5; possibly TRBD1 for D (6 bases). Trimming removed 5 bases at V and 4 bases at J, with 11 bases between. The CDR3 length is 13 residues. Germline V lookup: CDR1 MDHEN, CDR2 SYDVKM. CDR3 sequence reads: CASSNSRGETQYF. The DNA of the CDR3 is TGTGCCAGCAGTAATTCCAGGGGAGAGACCCAGTACTTC.